Sequencing of this T cell receptor (beta chain) was carried out in a study of shared clonotypes between healthy human individuals. Concerning this clone itself: Its antigen remains unidentified.

Germline V gene data show CDR1 as SGHDN and CDR2 as FVKESK. V gave up 1 base and J gave up 4 bases, with 10 bases separating them. The CDR3 covers 14 residues. Whole-study results and caveats: Rarefaction indicated that sorted-subset sequencing remained incomplete although depth was large.

Adults of Caucasian background living in Nashville, Tennessee made up all donors. Clones were read by immunoSEQ multiplex PCR, and TCRdb kept only the in-frame ones, dropping some. The sample consists of some 550,000 clones, around 97% of them appearing once. The sample comprised naive CD4+ T cells sorted from blood. Noted subset: CD45RA+ positively selected. This TCR was sampled from a woman aged 25 to 39 in good health. The chain links TRBV14 to TRBJ2-5; TRBD2 is a possible D gene (5 bases). This CDR3 is CASSQVRARETQYF. DNA of the CDR3: TGTGCCAGCAGCCAAGTGAGGGCACGAGAGACCCAGTACTTC.